A single sample gave rise to the 13 T cell receptor beta chains below, sequenced in a study of graft-versus-host responses after intestinal transplantation. Method: immunoSEQ multiplex PCR; TCRdb's copy keeps in-frame clones and lacks some. Of around 25,000 clones in the sample, 94% were seen once. The sequencing used PBMCs, collected 156 days after intestinal transplant. The receptors derive from a human patient who received an intestinal transplant, so some T cells may come from the graft donor.

This clone was seen once. The chain combines TRBV30 with TRBJ1-5; D is unclear. Trimming stripped 2 bases from V and 0 bases from J, with 14 bases between. The CDR3 covers 16 residues. The germline V gene has CDR1 GTSNPN and CDR2 SVGIG (reference sequence). The CDR3 coding sequence is TGTGCCTGGAGTCTCCCCTACACGTATAGCAATCAGCCCCAGCATTTT. Translated, it gives CAWSLPYTYSNQPQHF. The whole variable domain, filled in from reference TRBV30 and TRBJ1-5, reads SQTIHQWPATLVQPVGSPLSLECTVEGTSNPNLYWYRQAAGRGLQLLFYSVGIGQISSEVPQNLSASRPQDRQFILSSKKLLLSDSGFYLCAWSLPYTYSNQPQHFGDGTRLSIL.

J is TRBJ2-7 and V is TRBV5-4, with D hard to call. Germline V gene sequence: CDR1 SGHNT, CDR2 YYREEE (reference sequence). The length of the CDR3 is 14 residues. V was trimmed by 1 base and J by 2 bases, leaving 10 bases between them. CDR3 in DNA: TGTGCCAGCAGCTTGAAGGTTCACCCCTACGAGCAGTACTTC. Its translation is CASSLKVHPYEQYF.

A single count supports this clone. This chain joins TRBV4-3 and TRBJ2-3, with D possibly being TRBD1 or TRBD2 (6 bases each). Germline V CDR1 and CDR2: LGHNA, YSLEER. Trimming took off 0 bases at V and 4 bases at J, with 20 bases between the two ends. CDR3 length: 18 amino acids. This CDR3 is CASSQDGNGGGIADTQYF. The DNA for the CDR3 is TGCGCCAGCAGCCAAGATGGAAATGGAGGGGGGATCGCAGATACGCAGTATTTT.

The V call is TRBV4-1, the J call TRBJ2-1; D possibly matches TRBD1 or TRBD2 (5 bases each). The germline V and J ends were trimmed by 0 bases and 5 bases, with 11 bases remaining between them. Germline CDR1 MGHRA, CDR2 YSYEKL. The CDR3 spans 15 residues. This CDR3 reads CASSQEIGTNNEQFF. The CDR3 DNA reads as TGCGCCAGCAGCCAAGAGATCGGGACCAACAATGAGCAGTTCTTC.

The chain carries TRBV11-3 and TRBJ2-5, with D unresolved. The CDR3 consists of 13 residues. Between the trimmed V and J ends, which lost 5 bases and 1 base, there was a span of 8 bases. CDR1 and CDR2 from the germline V gene are SGHNT and YENEEA. The CDR3 loop is CASSGPRQETQYF. As DNA, the CDR3 is TGTGCCAGCAGCGGACCGCGCCAAGAGACCCAGTACTTC.

The chain links TRBV13 to TRBJ2-7; possibly TRBD2 for D (6 bases). Trimming took 4 bases from V and 0 from J, leaving 10 bases between them. The germline V gene encodes CDR1 PRHDT and CDR2 FYEKMQ (reference sequence). The CDR3 runs to 14 residues. CDR3 residues: CASSSGLRSYEQYF. In DNA, the CDR3 is TGTGCCAGCAGCTCGGGACTCCGCTCCTACGAGCAGTACTTC.

V is TRBV7-2 and J is TRBJ1-2; 9 bases fit TRBD1. After removal of 5 bases from V and 4 bases from J, the junction contained 8 bases not matched to a gene. This CDR3 is built from 15 residues. Germline V gives CDR1 SGHTA, CDR2 FQGNSA. CDR3 sequence: CASSVDGQGIYGYTF. CDR3 sequence (DNA): TGTGCCAGCAGCGTGGACGGACAGGGGATCTATGGCTACACCTTC.

The chain employs TRBV6-5 and TRBJ2-6; D is ambiguous. Trimming pared 5 bases from V and 4 bases from J, leaving 12 bases between. This CDR3 region has 15 residues. The V gene's germline CDR1 is MNHEY and CDR2 SVGAGI. CDR3 sequence: CASSHDVSGANVLTF. Here the CDR3 DNA reads TGTGCCAGCAGTCACGACGTGTCCGGGGCCAACGTCCTGACTTTC.

The V call is TRBV11-3, the J call TRBJ2-1; D call uncertain. V lost 1 base to trimming and J lost 9 bases, with 4 bases between them. Germline loops: CDR1 SGHNT, CDR2 YENEEA. The CDR3 sequence is 11 residues long. Here the CDR3 reads CASSLAFEQFF. CDR3 sequence (DNA): TGTGCCAGCAGCTTAGCCTTTGAGCAGTTCTTC.

The rearrangement uses TRBV30 and TRBJ1-5, with no clear D. Trimming stripped 1 base from V and 5 bases from J, with 12 bases between. In germline, CDR1 is GTSNPN, CDR2 SVGIG (reference sequence). The length of the CDR3 is 14 residues. This chain's CDR3 is CAWSGVRVDQPQHF. The CDR3 coding sequence is TGTGCCTGGAGTGGTGTGAGGGTAGATCAGCCCCAGCATTTT.

This sequence joins TRBV7-9 and TRBJ2-3; D is unresolved. The CDR3 runs 12 residues. Germline V gene lookup returns CDR1 SEHNR and CDR2 FQNEAQ (reference sequence). The V end was cut by 1 base, the J end by 2 bases, with 1 base between. The DNA for the CDR3 is TGTGCCAGCAGCTTAGACACAGATACGCAGTATTTT. Its protein product is CASSLDTDTQYF.

The chain carries TRBV4-1 and TRBJ2-7; the D call may be TRBD1 or TRBD2 (5 bases each). The CDR3 is made up of 16 amino acids. V was trimmed by 2 bases and J by 1 base, leaving 15 bases between them. Germline V gives CDR1 MGHRA, CDR2 YSYEKL. The CDR3: CASSQITGTVSYEQYF. CDR3 nucleotide sequence: TGCGCCAGCAGCCAAATCACCGGGACGGTATCCTACGAGCAGTACTTC.

There are a few counts of this clone. The V gene is TRBV14, the J gene TRBJ1-3; perhaps TRBD1 as D (6 bases). The CDR3 is made up of 14 amino acids. V lost 4 bases and J lost 0, with 7 bases in between. From germline, CDR1 is SGHDN and CDR2 FVKESK. The DNA for the CDR3 is TGTGCCAGCAGCCCGGGACACTCTGGAAACACCATATATTTT. Its protein is CASSPGHSGNTIYF.